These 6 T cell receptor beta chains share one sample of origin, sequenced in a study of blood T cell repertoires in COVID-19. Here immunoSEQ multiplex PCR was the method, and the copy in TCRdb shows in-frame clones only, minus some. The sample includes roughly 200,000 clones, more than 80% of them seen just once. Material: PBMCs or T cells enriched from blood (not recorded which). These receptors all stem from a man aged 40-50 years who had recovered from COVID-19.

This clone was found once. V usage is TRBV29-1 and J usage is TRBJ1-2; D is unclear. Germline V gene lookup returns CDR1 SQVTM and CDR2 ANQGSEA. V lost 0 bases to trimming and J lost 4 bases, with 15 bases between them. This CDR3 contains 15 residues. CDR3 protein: CSVEDLADSTYGYTF. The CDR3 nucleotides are TGCAGCGTTGAAGATCTGGCGGACTCAACCTATGGCTACACCTTC.

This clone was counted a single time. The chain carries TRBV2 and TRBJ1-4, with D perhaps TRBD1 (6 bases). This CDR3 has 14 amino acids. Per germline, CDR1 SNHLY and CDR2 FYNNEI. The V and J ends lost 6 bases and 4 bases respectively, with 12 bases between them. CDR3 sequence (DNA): TGTGCCAGCAGAGAGGGGGGGGGTAATGAAAAACTGTTTTTT. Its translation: CASREGGGNEKLFF.

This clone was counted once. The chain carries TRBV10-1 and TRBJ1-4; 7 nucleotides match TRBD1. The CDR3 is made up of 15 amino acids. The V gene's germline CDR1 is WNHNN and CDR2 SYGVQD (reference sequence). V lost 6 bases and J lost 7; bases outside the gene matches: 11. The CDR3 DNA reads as TGCGCCAGCAGACATGTACAGGGGATAATTGAAAAACTGTTTTTT. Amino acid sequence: CASRHVQGIIEKLFF.

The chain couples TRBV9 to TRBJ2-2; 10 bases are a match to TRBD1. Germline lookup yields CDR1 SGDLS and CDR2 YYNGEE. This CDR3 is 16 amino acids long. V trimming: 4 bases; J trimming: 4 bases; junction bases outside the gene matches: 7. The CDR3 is CASSSRDRGATGELFF. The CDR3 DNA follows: TGTGCCAGCAGCTCCCGGGACAGGGGAGCCACCGGGGAGCTGTTTTTT.

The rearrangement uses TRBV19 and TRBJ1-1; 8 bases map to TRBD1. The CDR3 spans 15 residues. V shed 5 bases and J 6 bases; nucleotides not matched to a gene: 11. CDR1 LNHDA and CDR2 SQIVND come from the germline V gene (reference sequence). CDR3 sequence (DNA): TGTGCCAGTAGTCCACCGGACAGGGTAGACGCTGAAGCTTTCTTT. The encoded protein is CASSPPDRVDAEAFF. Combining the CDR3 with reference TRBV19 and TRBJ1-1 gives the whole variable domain DGGITQSPKYLFRKEGQNVTLSCEQNLNHDAMYWYRQDPGQGLRLIYYSQIVNDFQKGDIAEGYSVSREKKESFPLTVTSAQKNPTAFYLCASSPPDRVDAEAFFGQGTRLTVV.

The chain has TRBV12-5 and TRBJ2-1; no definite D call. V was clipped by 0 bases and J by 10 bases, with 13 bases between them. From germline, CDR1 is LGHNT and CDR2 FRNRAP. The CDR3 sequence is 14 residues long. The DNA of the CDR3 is TGTGCTAGTGGTTTGGTAAACCAGGCCCGGGAGCAGTTCTTC. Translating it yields CASGLVNQAREQFF. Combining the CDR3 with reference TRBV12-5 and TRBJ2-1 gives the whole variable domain DARVTQTPRHKVTEMGQEVTMRCQPILGHNTVFWYRQTMMQGLELLAYFRNRAPLDDSGMPKDRFSAEMPDATLATLKIQPSEPRDSAVYFCASGLVNQAREQFFGPGTRLTVL.